These 16 T cell receptor beta chains were all obtained from the same sample, sequenced in a study of beta chain features in type 1 diabetes (dated by TCRdb to 2016 to 2019). Preparation of the library involved the immunoSEQ multiplex PCR assay. The entire isolated RNA was reverse transcribed using the High Capacity cDNA Reverse Transcription Kit, and thus expressed TCRB transcripts were sequenced. TCRdb holds this immuneACCESS table with in-frame rearrangements only. Some clones are missing; in checked studies, unresolved V genes explain under half, and the rest has no known cause. This sample comprises about 290,000 clones, about 7.8% of them detected only once. The ten largest make up over 0.8% of the sample. Input material: central memory CD4+ T cells from blood. These TCRs come from a woman aged 18-29 years in good health.

This clone showed up just a few times. This chain uses TRBV7-9 with TRBJ1-3; 9 bases are shared with TRBD1. Losses at the gene ends were 3 bases for V and 0 bases for J; bases not matched to a gene: 6. CDR1 is SEHNR and CDR2 is FQNEAQ in the germline V gene (reference sequence). CDR3 size: 17 residues. Here the CDR3 DNA reads TGTGCCAGCAGCTTCGGACAGGGGATGCTCTCTGGAAACACCATATATTTT. Its translation is CASSFGQGMLSGNTIYF.

The chain employs TRBV21-1 and TRBJ2-1; TRBD1, the D gene given by the table, was not confirmed from the DNA. TRBV21-1 is reported as a pseudogene. This CDR3 contains 15 residues. The CDR3 DNA follows: TGTGCCAGCAGGGGGGACAGAATGCCCTACAATGAGCAGTTCTTC. It translates to CASRGDRMPYNEQFF.

The chain joins TRBV5-1 to TRBJ2-2, with a weak D call TRBD2 (5 bases). There are 14 residues in the CDR3. Germline CDR1 reads SGHRS; CDR2 reads YFSETQ. V was shortened by 4 bases and J by 1 base, with 8 bases between the two germline ends. CDR3 nucleotides: TGCGCCAGCAGCGGACTTAGGAACACCGGGGAGCTGTTTTTT. It specifies CASSGLRNTGELFF.

J is TRBJ1-1 and V is TRBV30; 8 bases are shared with TRBD1. The junction had 8 bases not matched to a gene; V was cut back by 5 bases and J by 0 bases. This CDR3 spans 15 amino acids. Germline lookup yields CDR1 GTSNPN and CDR2 SVGIG (reference sequence). CDR3 sequence: CAWGQGVSLNTEAFF. CDR3 bases: TGTGCCTGGGGACAGGGAGTAAGTCTGAACACTGAAGCTTTCTTT.

This clone was seen ten or more times. The rearrangement links TRBV7-9 to TRBJ2-7; D may be TRBD1 or TRBD2 (5 bases each). The germline gives CDR1 SEHNR, CDR2 FQNEAQ (reference sequence). V was pared by 11 bases and J by 0 bases, with 11 bases between. This CDR3 spans 12 amino acids. In nucleotides, the CDR3 is TGTGCCGGGGGTGGGAGCTCCTACGAGCAGTACTTC. Residues: CAGGGSSYEQYF.

This chain uses TRBV4-3 with TRBJ2-3, with D hard to call. Germline V gene sequence: CDR1 LGHNA, CDR2 YSLEER. This CDR3 contains 13 residues. V gave up 5 bases and J gave up 4 bases, with 10 bases separating them. The DNA for the CDR3 is TGCGCCAGCAGCTGGACCCTCGCAGATACGCAGTATTTT. It translates to CASSWTLADTQYF.

This clone was observed a few times. The chain links TRBV28 to TRBJ1-2; no reliable D call. CDR1 is MDHEN and CDR2 is SYDVKM in the germline V gene. V gave up 7 bases and J gave up 0 bases, with 12 bases separating them. The CDR3 spans 14 residues. CDR3: CASISGSANYGYTF. The CDR3, as DNA: TGTGCCAGCATATCGGGGTCAGCTAACTATGGCTACACCTTC.

This clone was detected only a few times. The chain carries TRBV29-1 and TRBJ1-1, with no clear D. CDR1 SQVTM and CDR2 ANQGSEA come from the germline V gene. Trimming left V 3 bases short and J 4 bases short, with 6 bases between. There are 11 residues in the CDR3. For the CDR3, the DNA is TGCAGCGTTGATGATAGCACTGAAGCTTTCTTT. This sequence encodes CSVDDSTEAFF.

This chain connects TRBV9 to TRBJ1-3, with TRBD1 matching 10 bases. The CDR3 contains 17 residues. CDR1 and CDR2 from the germline V gene are SGDLS and YYNGEE. Trimming cost V 1 base and J 6 bases; bases outside gene matches: 10. DNA for the CDR3: TGTGCCAGCAGCGTAACAACTTCCGGGACAGGGGCAAACACCATATATTTT. Protein sequence: CASSVTTSGTGANTIYF.

V gene TRBV20-1 combines with J gene TRBJ2-4; D is undetermined. Germline V CDR1 and CDR2: DFQATT, SNEGSKA (reference sequence). Trimming pared 7 bases from V and 6 bases from J, leaving 4 bases between. The CDR3 spans 9 residues. In DNA, the CDR3 is TGCAGTGAGCGAAACATTCAGTACTTC. It is translated as CSERNIQYF.

A remark on this clone: A much larger clone lies one base from this, so it may be a read error. The chain links TRBV7-9 to TRBJ1-1, with D perhaps TRBD1 (5 bases). V lost 3 bases and J lost 1, with 6 bases in between. CDR3 size: 13 residues. Germline V gene sequence: CDR1 SEHNR, CDR2 FQNEAQ (reference sequence). Here the CDR3 DNA reads TGTGCCAGCAGCTTGGGGGAGAACACTGAAGCTTTCTTT. Protein product: CASSLGENTEAFF.

This chain links TRBV5-4 with TRBJ2-7; 13 nucleotides line up with TRBD2. CDR1 and CDR2 (germline): SGHNT, YYREEE (reference sequence). Trimming cost V 4 bases and J 3 bases; bases outside gene matches: 10. The CDR3 spans 17 residues. In DNA, the CDR3 is TGTGCCAGCAGCCCACGGACTAGCGGGAGCCGGCACTACGAGCAGTACTTC. Encoded protein: CASSPRTSGSRHYEQYF.

This clone was picked up a small number of times. The rearrangement uses TRBV2 and TRBJ1-5; possibly TRBD1 for D (5 bases). The CDR3 is 15 residues long. Looked up from germline, CDR1 is SNHLY and CDR2 is FYNNEI. V was trimmed by 8 bases and J by 2 bases, leaving 16 bases between them. The CDR3 protein is CASQKQDLGNQPQHF. The CDR3 DNA sequence: TGTGCCAGCCAAAAACAGGACTTGGGCAATCAGCCCCAGCATTTT.

This chain links TRBV28 with TRBJ2-1, with 7 bases fitting TRBD1. This CDR3 has 16 residues. Germline CDR1 and CDR2: MDHEN and SYDVKM. J lost 4 bases, V lost 5 bases, and 11 bases had no gene match. The CDR3 DNA is TGTGCCAGCAGTGGGGTAGGGGGCCTATCATACAATGAGCAGTTCTTC. Protein: CASSGVGGLSYNEQFF.

In this sample, this clone turned up a few times. The V call is TRBV27, the J call TRBJ1-2; D remains unclear. The ends were cut back, 6 bases at V and 5 bases at J, with 13 bases in the middle. The V gene's germline CDR1 is MNHEY and CDR2 SMNVEV (reference sequence). The CDR3 length is 13 residues. This chain's CDR3 is CASSKGGGYGYTF. CDR3 nucleotides: TGTGCCAGCAGCAAGGGTGGAGGGTATGGCTACACCTTC.

This clone was seen at least ten times. V and J are TRBV14 and TRBJ2-3; D is unresolved. Germline V CDR1 and CDR2: SGHDN, FVKESK. The CDR3 spans 11 residues. Trimming stripped 5 bases from V and 4 bases from J, with 4 bases between. The CDR3 bases are TGTGCCAGCAGCACGGCAGATACGCAGTATTTT. Its translation is CASSTADTQYF.